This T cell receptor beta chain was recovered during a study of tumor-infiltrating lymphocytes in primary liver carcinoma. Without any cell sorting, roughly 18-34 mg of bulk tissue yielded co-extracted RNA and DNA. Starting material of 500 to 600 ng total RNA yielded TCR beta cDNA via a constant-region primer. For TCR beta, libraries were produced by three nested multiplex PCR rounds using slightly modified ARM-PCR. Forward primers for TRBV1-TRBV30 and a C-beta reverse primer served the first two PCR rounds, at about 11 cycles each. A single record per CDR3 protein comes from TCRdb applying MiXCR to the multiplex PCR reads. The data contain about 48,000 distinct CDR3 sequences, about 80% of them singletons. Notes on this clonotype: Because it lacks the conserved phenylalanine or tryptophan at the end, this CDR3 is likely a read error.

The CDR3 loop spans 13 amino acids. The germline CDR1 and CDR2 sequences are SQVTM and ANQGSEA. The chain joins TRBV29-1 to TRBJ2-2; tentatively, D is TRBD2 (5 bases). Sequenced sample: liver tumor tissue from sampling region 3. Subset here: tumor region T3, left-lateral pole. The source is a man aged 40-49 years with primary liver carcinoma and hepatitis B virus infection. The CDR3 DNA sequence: TGCAGTGCGTTGCGGGTAAACACAGGGGAGCTGTTTTAT. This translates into CSALRVNTGELFY.